These 20 T cell receptor beta chains were sequenced from one sample in a study of blood T cell repertoires in COVID-19. TCRdb's copy holds only in-frame clones and misses some; the assay was immunoSEQ multiplex PCR. The data show around 450,000 clones, 90% seen once. The sample consisted of PBMCs or T cells enriched from blood (not recorded which). Receptors were obtained from a man aged 18 to 30 who had recovered from COVID-19.

V gene TRBV12-3 or TRBV12-4 combines with J gene TRBJ2-1; possible D gene TRBD2, 5 bases. CDR3 length: 12 residues. The germline V and J ends were trimmed by 5 bases and 8 bases, with 10 bases remaining between them. The CDR3 loop reads CASSVLGYEQFF. The CDR3, as DNA: TGTGCCAGCAGTGTACTAGGTTATGAGCAGTTCTTC.

CDR3 in DNA: TGTGCCAGCAGTTGGATTTATTACCGGGACAGGGGGCACGCTGAAGCTTTCTTT. Translating gives CASSWIYYRDRGHAEAFF. The chain employs TRBV5-8 and TRBJ1-1, with 12 bases matching TRBD1. The V segment lost 5 bases and the J segment 6 bases; nucleotides outside the gene matches: 17. The CDR3 has 18 residues. Germline V lookup: CDR1 SGHTS, CDR2 YDEGEE.

V and J are TRBV4-1 and TRBJ1-1; D is undetermined. The CDR3 covers 14 residues. Trimming took 1 base from V and 0 from J, leaving 6 bases between them. CDR1 is MGHRA and CDR2 is YSYEKL in the germline V gene. The CDR3 DNA sequence: TGCGCCAGCAGCCAAGGACACATGAACACTGAAGCTTTCTTT. Amino acid sequence: CASSQGHMNTEAFF.

This chain links TRBV12-3 or TRBV12-4 with TRBJ1-5, with no clear D. V lost 4 bases and J lost 4, with 8 bases in between. This CDR3 has 13 residues. The CDR3 DNA sequence: TGTGCCAGCAGTTCTTCTGTGAATCAGCCCCAGCATTTT. Its protein product is CASSSSVNQPQHF.

This clone appeared once. This chain links TRBV9 with TRBJ1-5, with D tentatively TRBD1 (6 bases). The CDR3 is 14 residues long. CDR1 SGDLS and CDR2 YYNGEE come from the germline V gene. V lost 4 bases and J 4 bases, leaving 12 bases between the germline ends. CDR3 coding DNA: TGTGCCAGCAGCAAGGGGAGGGGGAATCAGCCCCAGCATTTT. It specifies CASSKGRGNQPQHF. The whole variable domain, filled in from reference TRBV9 and TRBJ1-5, reads DSGVTQTPKHLITATGQRVTLRCSPRSGDLSVYWYQQSLDQGLQFLIQYYNGEERAKGNILERFSAQQFPDLHSELNLSSLELGDSALYFCASSKGRGNQPQHFGDGTRLSIL.

This clone was seen only a few times. The chain carries TRBV10-2 and TRBJ2-1, with D possibly TRBD2 on 6 matching bases. V gave up 3 bases and J gave up 14 bases, with 14 bases separating them. CDR3 length equals 12 residues. Germline V CDR1 and CDR2: WSHSY, SAAADI. CDR3 residues: CASSDGGTTEFF. The CDR3 DNA sequence: TGCGCCAGCAGTGATGGGGGGACCACGGAGTTCTTC.

The chain couples TRBV30 to TRBJ1-4; 9 bases are a match to TRBD1. After removal of 2 bases from V and 5 bases from J, the junction contained 9 bases not matched to a gene. Germline V gene data show CDR1 as GTSNPN and CDR2 as SVGIG (reference sequence). CDR3 length equals 16 residues. The CDR3 nucleotides read TGTGCCTGGAGTTCCCCACACAGGGGGCAGAATGAAAAACTGTTTTTT. This encodes CAWSSPHRGQNEKLFF. The full variable domain, completed using reference TRBV30 and TRBJ1-4, is SQTIHQWPATLVQPVGSPLSLECTVEGTSNPNLYWYRQAAGRGLQLLFYSVGIGQISSEVPQNLSASRPQDRQFILSSKKLLLSDSGFYLCAWSSPHRGQNEKLFFGSGTQLSVL.

The chain couples TRBV27 to TRBJ2-2; D is unresolved. Per the germline V gene, CDR1 is MNHEY and CDR2 is SMNVEV (reference sequence). V lost 5 bases to trimming and J lost 7 bases, with 8 bases between them. The length of the CDR3 is 12 residues. The CDR3: CASSVQNGELFF. As DNA, the CDR3 is TGTGCCAGCAGTGTACAGAACGGGGAGCTGTTTTTT.

This chain links TRBV7-9 with TRBJ2-7; TRBD2 matches at 8 bases. Germline V gene sequence: CDR1 SEHNR, CDR2 FQNEAQ (reference sequence). Trimming cost V 5 bases and J 3 bases; bases outside gene matches: 15. CDR3 size: 17 residues. The CDR3 loop is CASSPSAGTSGHYEQYF. Here the CDR3 DNA reads TGTGCCAGCAGCCCGAGCGCAGGAACTAGCGGCCACTACGAGCAGTACTTC.

The chain has TRBV19 and TRBJ2-7, with TRBD1 as a possible D gene (5 bases). The ends were cut back, 3 bases at V and 2 bases at J, with 8 bases in the middle. The CDR3 is made up of 13 amino acids. The germline V gene encodes CDR1 LNHDA and CDR2 SQIVND (reference sequence). CDR3 DNA: TGTGCCAGTAGTATTGGGGCAACCTACGAGCAGTACTTC. It is translated as CASSIGATYEQYF.

With regard to this clone: Other DNA sequences of this sample code for an identical CDR3. V usage is TRBV5-1 and J usage is TRBJ2-1; D gene ambiguous. The length of the CDR3 is 15 residues. Trimming pared 0 bases from V and 0 bases from J, leaving 7 bases between. The germline gives CDR1 SGHRS, CDR2 YFSETQ. CDR3 bases: TGCGCCAGCAGCTTGGGCCCCAGCTCCTACAATGAGCAGTTCTTC. Translating gives CASSLGPSSYNEQFF.

This chain uses TRBV6-5 with TRBJ2-2, with D perhaps TRBD2 (6 bases). V was pared by 7 bases and J by 5 bases, with 17 bases between. Looked up from germline, CDR1 is MNHEY and CDR2 is SVGAGI. The CDR3 has 15 residues. The CDR3 DNA sequence: TGTGCCAGCACAGCCCCCGGGACTGGAACCGGGGAGCTGTTTTTT. Translation gives CASTAPGTGTGELFF.

This sequence joins TRBV29-1 and TRBJ1-2; 7 bases match TRBD1. This CDR3 has 15 residues. V trimming: 0 bases; J trimming: 2 bases; junction bases outside the gene matches: 6. Germline V lookup: CDR1 SQVTM, CDR2 ANQGSEA. The CDR3: CSVEELGQSNYGYTF. The CDR3 bases are TGCAGCGTTGAAGAACTGGGACAGTCGAACTATGGCTACACCTTC.

This clone was seen more than once but under ten times. The gene calls are TRBV5-1 and TRBJ2-1; 11 bases map to TRBD2. Losses at the gene ends were 4 bases for V and 4 bases for J; bases not matched to a gene: 13. The germline CDR1 and CDR2 sequences are SGHRS and YFSETQ. CDR3 length equals 18 residues. The CDR3 region is CASSGLPSLAGGYNEQFF. In nucleotides, the CDR3 is TGCGCCAGCAGCGGACTACCTAGTCTAGCGGGGGGTTACAATGAGCAGTTCTTC. Filled out from reference TRBV5-1 and TRBJ2-1, the complete variable domain reads KAGVTQTPRYLIKTRGQQVTLSCSPISGHRSVSWYQQTPGQGLQFLFEYFSETQRNKGNFPGRFSGRQFSNSRSEMNVSTLELGDSALYLCASSGLPSLAGGYNEQFFGPGTRLTVL.

CDR3 residues: CSASRAVGYTF. CDR3 nucleotides: TGCAGTGCTAGCAGGGCGGTTGGCTACACCTTC. The chain uses TRBV20-1 and TRBJ1-2; weak D call: TRBD1 (5 bases). Trimming stripped 3 bases from V and 7 bases from J, with 9 bases between. This CDR3 has 11 residues. The germline V gene has CDR1 DFQATT and CDR2 SNEGSKA (reference sequence).

This clone has just a few counts. J is TRBJ2-1 and V is TRBV3-1 (or the pseudogene TRBV3-2); D is unclear. V lost 2 bases to trimming and J lost 8 bases, with 10 bases between them. CDR1 and CDR2 (germline): LGHDT, YNNKEL (reference sequence). The length of the CDR3 is 13 residues. CDR3 nucleotides: TGTGCCAGCAGCCAATCAATTAGTTATGAGCAGTTCTTC. Amino acid sequence: CASSQSISYEQFF.

This clone was seen more than once but under ten times. This rearrangement joins TRBV19 to TRBJ1-2; TRBD1 agrees at 7 bases. CDR1 and CDR2 (germline): LNHDA, SQIVND (reference sequence). This CDR3 region has 14 residues. The ends lost 4 bases at V and 4 bases at J; junction bases unmatched: 6. CDR3 DNA sequence: TGTGCCAGTAGTAGCTGGACAGGAACCTATGGCTACACCTTC. Its protein product is CASSSWTGTYGYTF.

The table lists this clone with a count of one. The chain carries TRBV11-2 and TRBJ1-1; D is possibly TRBD1 (6 bases). The germline V gene has CDR1 SGHAT and CDR2 FQNNGV. Trimming cost V 6 bases and J 1 base, with 18 bases left between them. The length of the CDR3 is 16 residues. In nucleotides, the CDR3 is TGTGCCAGCAGGGACATCGCATTACAGGGGAACACTGAAGCTTTCTTT. It encodes CASRDIALQGNTEAFF.

A few counts support this clone. V usage is TRBV19 and J usage is TRBJ1-2; no definite D call. CDR3 length: 11 amino acids. CDR1 and CDR2 from the germline V gene are LNHDA and SQIVND (reference sequence). Trimming cost V 6 bases and J 4 bases, with 6 bases left between them. The CDR3 sequence is CASRWLYGYTF. Written as DNA, the CDR3 is TGTGCCAGTAGATGGCTCTATGGCTACACCTTC.

CDR3 loop: CASSLTGSYNEQFF. The CDR3 region has the DNA TGTGCCAGCAGTTTAACAGGATCATACAATGAGCAGTTCTTC. The chain joins TRBV27 to TRBJ2-1; the D gene is possibly TRBD1 (5 bases). Germline CDR1 is MNHEY and CDR2 is SMNVEV (reference sequence). Trimming took off 2 bases at V and 4 bases at J, with 9 bases between the two ends. The CDR3 is 14 amino acids.